One sample yielded the 19 T cell receptor beta chains listed below, sequenced in a study of cytomegalovirus exposure and HLA in healthy donors. Vbeta (60) and Jbeta (13) primers were used in the PCR. Libraries were prepared by immunoSEQ multiplex PCR; TCRdb keeps only in-frame clonotypes and omits some of them. The table lists around 150,000 clones, 60% to 80% of them singletons. Sequenced: PBMCs. All receptors come from a middle-aged woman in good health and CMV-seropositive.

This chain joins TRBV9 and TRBJ2-5; tentatively, D is TRBD1 (5 bases). V shed 3 bases and J shed 0 bases, with 6 bases lying between them. Germline CDR1 reads SGDLS; CDR2 reads YYNGEE. The length of the CDR3 is 13 residues. CDR3 in amino acids: CASSADNQETQYF. Written as DNA, the CDR3 is TGTGCCAGCAGCGCGGACAACCAAGAGACCCAGTACTTC.

The chain combines TRBV30 with TRBJ2-3; a weak D match, TRBD2 (6 bases). The V gene lost 0 bases and the J gene lost 1 base, with 11 bases spanning the gap. The length of the CDR3 is 15 residues. In germline, CDR1 is GTSNPN, CDR2 SVGIG (reference sequence). As DNA, the CDR3 is TGTGCCTGGAGTGTACGAGCTAGCGGCACAGATACGCAGTATTTT. It is translated as CAWSVRASGTDTQYF.

The CDR3 loop reads CASSQRDGNNQPQHF. DNA for the CDR3: TGTGCCAGCTCACAGCGGGACGGCAACAATCAGCCCCAGCATTTT. V is TRBV18 and J is TRBJ1-5; D may be TRBD1 (5 bases). Trimming took off 4 bases at V and 3 bases at J, with 13 bases between the two ends. Germline V CDR1 and CDR2: KGHSH, LQKENI. The CDR3 extends over 15 amino acids.

J is TRBJ2-3 and V is TRBV9; tentatively, D is TRBD2 (5 bases). The V end was cut by 3 bases, the J end by 6 bases, with 14 bases between. Germline V gene data show CDR1 as SGDLS and CDR2 as YYNGEE. The CDR3 extends over 14 amino acids. CDR3 DNA: TGTGCCAGCAGCGGCAAACTAGTTCAGGATACGCAGTATTTT. It yields the protein CASSGKLVQDTQYF.

This chain links TRBV27 with TRBJ2-2; TRBD2 matches 8 bases. In germline, CDR1 is MNHEY, CDR2 SMNVEV (reference sequence). J was trimmed by 0 bases and V by 4 bases; bases with no gene match: 4. This CDR3 comprises 16 residues. The CDR3, as DNA: TGTGCCAGCAGTTACGGGGGGGGGACGAACACCGGGGAGCTGTTTTTT. As protein: CASSYGGGTNTGELFF.

The V and J genes are TRBV5-4 and TRBJ2-2, with D possibly being TRBD1 (5 bases). The length of the CDR3 is 16 residues. The germline V and J ends were trimmed by 0 bases and 1 base, with 10 bases remaining between them. Germline V gene lookup returns CDR1 SGHNT and CDR2 YYREEE (reference sequence). The CDR3 DNA sequence: TGTGCCAGCAGCTTGGGGGGCGGATTGAACACCGGGGAGCTGTTTTTT. Translated: CASSLGGGLNTGELFF.

This chain links TRBV6-5 with TRBJ1-1; D might be TRBD1 (6 bases). This CDR3 has 14 amino acids. The V gene lost 2 bases and the J gene lost 4 bases, with 11 bases spanning the gap. Germline CDR1 and CDR2: MNHEY and SVGAGI. This chain's CDR3 is CASSYRRGGTEAFF. CDR3 coding DNA: TGTGCCAGCAGTTACCGCAGGGGTGGCACTGAAGCTTTCTTT.

This chain joins TRBV7-2 and TRBJ2-1; 8 bases fit TRBD1. This CDR3 comprises 17 residues. CDR1 SGHTA and CDR2 FQGNSA come from the germline V gene. V gave up 2 bases and J gave up 3 bases; unmatched junction bases: 9. The CDR3 region is CASSLKGRGPRYNEQFF. CDR3 DNA: TGTGCCAGCAGCTTAAAGGGCAGGGGGCCCCGCTACAATGAGCAGTTCTTC.

The gene calls are TRBV5-6 and TRBJ2-3; D perhaps matches TRBD1 (6 bases). The CDR3 runs to 17 residues. The germline V gene has CDR1 SGHDT and CDR2 YYEEEE. Trimming stripped 2 bases from V and 2 bases from J, with 18 bases between. CDR3 in DNA: TGTGCCAGCAGCTTTGACAGGCCTTCGCCCAACACAGATACGCAGTATTTT. Its protein product is CASSFDRPSPNTDTQYF. The full variable domain, its missing parts supplied by reference TRBV5-6 and TRBJ2-3, is DAGVTQSPTHLIKTRGQQVTLRCSPKSGHDTVSWYQQALGQGPQFIFQYYEEEERQRGNFPDRFSGHQFPNYSSELNVNALLLGDSALYLCASSFDRPSPNTDTQYFGPGTRLTVL.

This chain connects TRBV5-1 to TRBJ2-1, with TRBD2 matching 13 bases. V lost 7 bases, J lost 5 bases, and 15 bases stayed unmatched. CDR1 and CDR2 (germline): SGHRS, YFSETQ. The CDR3 is made up of 18 amino acids. CDR3 amino acids: CASSIGLAGVGTNNEQFF. CDR3 bases: TGCGCCAGCTCAATTGGACTAGCGGGAGTCGGAACTAACAATGAGCAGTTCTTC. Combining the CDR3 with reference TRBV5-1 and TRBJ2-1 gives the whole variable domain KAGVTQTPRYLIKTRGQQVTLSCSPISGHRSVSWYQQTPGQGLQFLFEYFSETQRNKGNFPGRFSGRQFSNSRSEMNVSTLELGDSALYLCASSIGLAGVGTNNEQFFGPGTRLTVL.

This sequence joins TRBV7-2 and TRBJ2-7; TRBD1 matches at 8 bases. V lost 5 bases, J lost 2 bases, and 5 bases stayed unmatched. Germline V gene data show CDR1 as SGHTA and CDR2 as FQGNSA. This CDR3 has 14 residues. CDR3 residues: CASSQPTGAYEQYF. CDR3 DNA: TGTGCCAGCAGCCAACCGACAGGGGCCTACGAGCAGTACTTC.

This chain links TRBV11-2 with TRBJ1-2, with 8 bases that match TRBD1. In germline, CDR1 is SGHAT, CDR2 FQNNGV. V trimming: 5 bases; J trimming: 3 bases; junction bases outside the gene matches: 8. The CDR3 loop spans 15 amino acids. The DNA of the CDR3 is TGTGCCAGCAGCCCCGGACAGGGTCTCTACTATGGCTACACCTTC. This sequence encodes CASSPGQGLYYGYTF.

This clone was counted a single time. CDR3 DNA sequence: TGTGCCAGCAGTTTTGCCCAGGGGCTTAATTCACCCCTCCACTTT. Its translation: CASSFAQGLNSPLHF. The rearrangement uses TRBV28 and TRBJ1-6, with D maybe TRBD1 (6 bases). Trimming shortened V by 3 bases and J by 6 bases, and 12 bases separated the two germline ends. The CDR3 length is 15 residues. CDR1 MDHEN and CDR2 SYDVKM come from the germline V gene.

The rearrangement links TRBV6-5 to TRBJ2-7; possible D gene TRBD2, 5 bases. This CDR3 spans 13 amino acids. Trimming pared 2 bases from V and 7 bases from J, leaving 12 bases between. Germline V gene lookup returns CDR1 MNHEY and CDR2 SVGAGI. The CDR3 reads CASSYGARREQYF. CDR3 coding DNA: TGTGCCAGCAGTTACGGTGCGAGGAGGGAGCAGTACTTC.

The chain links TRBV7-9 to TRBJ1-1; D not certain. Germline loops: CDR1 SEHNR, CDR2 FQNEAQ (reference sequence). Deletions cut 0 bases from V and 3 bases from J, with 8 bases between. The CDR3 has 14 residues. CDR3 sequence reads: CASSLANRDTEAFF. In DNA form, the CDR3 reads TGTGCCAGCAGCTTAGCCAATCGGGACACTGAAGCTTTCTTT.

This clone was seen a few times. This chain connects TRBV6-1 to TRBJ2-3; D not certain. This CDR3 has 14 amino acids. The V and J ends lost 2 bases and 7 bases respectively, with 13 bases between them. The germline V gene encodes CDR1 MNHNS and CDR2 SASEGT. The DNA for the CDR3 is TGTGCCAGCAGTGAAATGGCCGCTTTAAATACGCAGTATTTT. The encoded protein is CASSEMAALNTQYF.

CDR3 DNA: TGTGCCAGCAGTTACTCAGGGGGGGCTCAGACAGATACGCAGTATTTT. Translated: CASSYSGGAQTDTQYF. V is TRBV6-5 and J is TRBJ2-3; the D gene is possibly TRBD2 (7 bases). CDR1 and CDR2 (germline): MNHEY, SVGAGI. Trimming took off 0 bases at V and 3 bases at J, with 13 bases between the two ends. CDR3 size: 16 residues.

This chain connects TRBV4-3 to TRBJ2-1; D is perhaps TRBD2 (5 bases). CDR1 is LGHNA, CDR2 YSLEER, per germline. The V end lost 6 bases, the J end lost 8 bases, and 20 bases lay between the germline ends. There are 15 residues in the CDR3. In nucleotides, the CDR3 is TGCGCCAGCAGACATTACGGGCTAGCTGACGATGAGCAGTTCTTC. Translating it yields CASRHYGLADDEQFF.

V and J are TRBV18 and TRBJ2-1; D is unclear. From germline, CDR1 is KGHSH and CDR2 LQKENI. The length of the CDR3 is 15 residues. Trimming stripped 2 bases from V and 0 bases from J, with 8 bases between. CDR3: CASSPTIYSYNEQFF. The CDR3 nucleotides are TGTGCCAGCTCACCAACAATTTACTCCTACAATGAGCAGTTCTTC.